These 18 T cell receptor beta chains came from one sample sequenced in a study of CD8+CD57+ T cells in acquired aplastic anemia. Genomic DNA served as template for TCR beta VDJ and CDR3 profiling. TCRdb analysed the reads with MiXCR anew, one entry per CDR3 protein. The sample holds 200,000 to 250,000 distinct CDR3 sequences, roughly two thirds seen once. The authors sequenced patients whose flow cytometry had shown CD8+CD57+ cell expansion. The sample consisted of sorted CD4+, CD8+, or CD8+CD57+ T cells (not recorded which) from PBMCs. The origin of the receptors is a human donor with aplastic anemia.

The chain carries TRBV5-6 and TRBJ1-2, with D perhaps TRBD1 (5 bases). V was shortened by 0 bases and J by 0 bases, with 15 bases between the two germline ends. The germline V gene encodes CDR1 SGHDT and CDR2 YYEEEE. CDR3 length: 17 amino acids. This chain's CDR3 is CASSLAILAGANYGYTF. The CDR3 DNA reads TGTGCCAGCAGCTTGGCTATCCTCGCGGGGGCTAACTATGGCTACACCTTC.

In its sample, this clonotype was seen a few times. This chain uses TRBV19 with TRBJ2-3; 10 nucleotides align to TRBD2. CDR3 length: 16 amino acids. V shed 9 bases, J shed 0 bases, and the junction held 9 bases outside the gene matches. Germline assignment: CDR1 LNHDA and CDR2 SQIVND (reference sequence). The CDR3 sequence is CASHGTSVASTDTQYF. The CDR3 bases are TGTGCCAGCCATGGGACTAGCGTAGCTAGCACAGATACGCAGTATTTT.

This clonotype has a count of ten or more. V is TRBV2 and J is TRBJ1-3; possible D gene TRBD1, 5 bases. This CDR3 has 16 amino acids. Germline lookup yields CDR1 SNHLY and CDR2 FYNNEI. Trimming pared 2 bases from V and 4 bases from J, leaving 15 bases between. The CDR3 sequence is CASSEISRGAGNTIYF. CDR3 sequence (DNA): TGTGCCAGCAGTGAAATATCAAGGGGTGCAGGAAACACCATATATTTT.

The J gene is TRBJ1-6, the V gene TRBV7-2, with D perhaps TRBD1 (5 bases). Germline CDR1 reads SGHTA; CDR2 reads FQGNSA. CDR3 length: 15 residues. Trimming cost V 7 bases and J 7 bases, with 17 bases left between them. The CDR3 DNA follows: TGTGCCAGCATCGAAGCCGGGACGGCGAATTCACCCCTCCACTTT. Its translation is CASIEAGTANSPLHF.

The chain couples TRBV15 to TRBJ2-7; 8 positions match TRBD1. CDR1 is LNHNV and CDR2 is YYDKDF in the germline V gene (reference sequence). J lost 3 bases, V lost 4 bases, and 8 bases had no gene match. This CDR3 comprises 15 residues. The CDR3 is CATSKGTGKYYEQYF. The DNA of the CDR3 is TGTGCCACCAGCAAGGGGACAGGTAAATACTACGAGCAGTACTTC.

CDR3 sequence (DNA): TGTGCCAGCAGCCAAGCTTCCGGAGGAGGTAGTGAGCAGTTCTTC. Residues: CASSQASGGGSEQFF. This chain uses TRBV14 with TRBJ2-1; maybe TRBD2 (5 bases). Trimming left V 1 base short and J 9 bases short, with 16 bases between. CDR3 length: 15 residues. Germline-derived CDR1 and CDR2 are SGHDN and FVKESK.

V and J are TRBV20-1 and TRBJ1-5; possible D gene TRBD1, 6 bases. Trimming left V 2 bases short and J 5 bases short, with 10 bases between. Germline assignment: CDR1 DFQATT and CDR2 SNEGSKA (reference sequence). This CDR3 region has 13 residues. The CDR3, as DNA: TGCAGTGCTAGAAAGGGGGTGGATCAGCCCCAGCATTTT. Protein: CSARKGVDQPQHF.

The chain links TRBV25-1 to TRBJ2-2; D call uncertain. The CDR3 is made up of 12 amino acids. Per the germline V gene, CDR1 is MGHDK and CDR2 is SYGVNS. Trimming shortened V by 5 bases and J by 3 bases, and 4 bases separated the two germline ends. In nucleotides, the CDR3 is TGTGCCAGCAGTTTTGACACCGGGGAGCTGTTTTTT. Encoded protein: CASSFDTGELFF.

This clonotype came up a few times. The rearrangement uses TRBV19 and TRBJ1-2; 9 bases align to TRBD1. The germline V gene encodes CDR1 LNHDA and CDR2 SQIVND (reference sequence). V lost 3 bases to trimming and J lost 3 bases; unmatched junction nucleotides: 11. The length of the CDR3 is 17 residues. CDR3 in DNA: TGTGCCAGTAGTATTTGGTGGACGGACAGGGGCTACTATGGCTACACCTTC. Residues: CASSIWWTDRGYYGYTF.

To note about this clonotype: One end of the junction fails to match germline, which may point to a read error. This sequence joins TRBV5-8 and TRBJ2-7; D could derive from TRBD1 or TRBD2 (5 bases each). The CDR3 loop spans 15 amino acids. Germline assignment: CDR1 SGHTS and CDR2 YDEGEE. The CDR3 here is CASSLHRDGAYEQYF. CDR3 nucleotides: TGCGCCAGCAGCCTACACCGGGACGGAGCCTACGAGCAGTACTTC.

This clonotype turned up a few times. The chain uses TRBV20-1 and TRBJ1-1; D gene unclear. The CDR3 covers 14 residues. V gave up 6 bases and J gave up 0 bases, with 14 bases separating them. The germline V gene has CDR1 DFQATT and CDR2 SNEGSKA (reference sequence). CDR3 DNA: TGCAGTGCCGTAAAGACGGAAATGAACACTGAAGCTTTCTTT. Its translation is CSAVKTEMNTEAFF.

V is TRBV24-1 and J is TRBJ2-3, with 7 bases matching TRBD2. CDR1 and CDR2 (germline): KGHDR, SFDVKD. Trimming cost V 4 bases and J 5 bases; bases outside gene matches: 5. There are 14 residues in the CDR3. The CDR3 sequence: CATSEGREGDTQYF. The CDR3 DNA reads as TGTGCCACCAGTGAAGGCAGGGAGGGAGATACGCAGTATTTT.

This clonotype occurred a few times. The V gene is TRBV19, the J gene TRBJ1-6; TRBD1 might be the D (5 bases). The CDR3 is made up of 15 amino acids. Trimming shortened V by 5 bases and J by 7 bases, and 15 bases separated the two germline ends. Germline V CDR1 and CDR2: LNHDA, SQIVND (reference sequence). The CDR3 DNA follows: TGTGCCAGTAGTCCTACGTGGGGCGGGAATTCACCCCTCCACTTT. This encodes CASSPTWGGNSPLHF.

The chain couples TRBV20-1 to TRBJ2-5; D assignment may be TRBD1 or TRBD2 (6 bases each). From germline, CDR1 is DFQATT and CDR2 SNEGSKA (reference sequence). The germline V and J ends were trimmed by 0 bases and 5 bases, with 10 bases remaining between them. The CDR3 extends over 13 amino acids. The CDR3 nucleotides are TGCAGTGCTAGAGAGGGGGGCACGGAGACCCAGTACTTC. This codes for CSAREGGTETQYF.

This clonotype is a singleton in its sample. For the CDR3, the DNA is TGTGCCAGCAGCGTAGGCAGGGTTGGTAATTCACCCCTCCACTTT. Amino acids: CASSVGRVGNSPLHF. The chain recombines TRBV9 with TRBJ1-6, with D maybe TRBD1 (5 bases). Between the trimmed V and J ends, which lost 0 bases and 6 bases, there was a span of 10 bases. Germline-derived CDR1 and CDR2 are SGDLS and YYNGEE. CDR3 length: 15 amino acids.

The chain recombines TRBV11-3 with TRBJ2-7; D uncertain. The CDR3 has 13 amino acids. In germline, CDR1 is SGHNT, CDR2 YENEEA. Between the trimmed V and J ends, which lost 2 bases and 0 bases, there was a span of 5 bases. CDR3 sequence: CASSLTLSYEQYF. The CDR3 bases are TGTGCCAGCAGCTTAACACTCTCCTACGAGCAGTACTTC.

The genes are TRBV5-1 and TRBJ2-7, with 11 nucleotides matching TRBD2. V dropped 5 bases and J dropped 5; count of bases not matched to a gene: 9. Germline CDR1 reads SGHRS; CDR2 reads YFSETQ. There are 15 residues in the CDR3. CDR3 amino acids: CASRSVAGGADEQYF. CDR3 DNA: TGCGCCAGCAGAAGTGTAGCGGGGGGGGCAGACGAGCAGTACTTC. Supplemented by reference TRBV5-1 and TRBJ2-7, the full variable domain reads KAGVTQTPRYLIKTRGQQVTLSCSPISGHRSVSWYQQTPGQGLQFLFEYFSETQRNKGNFPGRFSGRQFSNSRSEMNVSTLELGDSALYLCASRSVAGGADEQYFGPGTRLTVT.

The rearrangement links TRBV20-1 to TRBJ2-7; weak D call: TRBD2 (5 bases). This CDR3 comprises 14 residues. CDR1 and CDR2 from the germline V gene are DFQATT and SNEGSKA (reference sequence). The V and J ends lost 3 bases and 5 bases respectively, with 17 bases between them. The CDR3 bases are TGCAGTGCTAGGGACCCGGACTGGATACACGAGCAGTACTTC. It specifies CSARDPDWIHEQYF.